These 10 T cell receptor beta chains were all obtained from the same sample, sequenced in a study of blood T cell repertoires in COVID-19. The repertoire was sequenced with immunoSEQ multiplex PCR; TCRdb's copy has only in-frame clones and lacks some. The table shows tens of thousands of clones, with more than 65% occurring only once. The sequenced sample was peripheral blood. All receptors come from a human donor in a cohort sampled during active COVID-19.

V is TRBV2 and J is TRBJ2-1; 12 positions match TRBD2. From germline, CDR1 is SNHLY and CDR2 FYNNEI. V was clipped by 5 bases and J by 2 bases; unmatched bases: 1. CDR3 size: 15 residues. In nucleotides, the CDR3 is TGTGCCAGCAGTTCTAGCGGGGGGGCCTACAATGAGCAGTTCTTC. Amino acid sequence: CASSSSGGAYNEQFF.

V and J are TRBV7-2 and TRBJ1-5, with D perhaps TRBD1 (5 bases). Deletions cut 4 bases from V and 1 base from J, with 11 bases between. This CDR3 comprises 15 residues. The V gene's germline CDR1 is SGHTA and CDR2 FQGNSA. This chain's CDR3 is CASSSRGMSNQPQHF. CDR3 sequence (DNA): TGTGCCAGCAGCTCCCGGGGGATGAGCAATCAGCCCCAGCATTTT. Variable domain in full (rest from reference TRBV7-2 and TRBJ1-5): GAGVSQSPSNKVTEKGKDVELRCDPISGHTALYWYRQSLGQGLEFLIYFQGNSAPDKSGLPSDRFSAERTGGSVSTLTIQRTQQEDSAVYLCASSSRGMSNQPQHFGDGTRLSIL.

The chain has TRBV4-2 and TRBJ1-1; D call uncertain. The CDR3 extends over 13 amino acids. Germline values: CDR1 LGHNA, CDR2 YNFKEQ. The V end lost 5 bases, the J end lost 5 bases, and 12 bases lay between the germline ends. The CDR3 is CASSTNKDTEAFF. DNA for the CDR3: TGTGCCAGCAGCACTAATAAGGATACTGAAGCTTTCTTT.

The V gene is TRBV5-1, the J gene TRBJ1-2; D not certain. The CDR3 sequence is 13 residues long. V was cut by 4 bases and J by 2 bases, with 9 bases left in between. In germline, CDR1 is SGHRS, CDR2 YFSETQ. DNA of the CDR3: TGCGCCAGCAGCCCGGACTGGAACTATGGCTACACCTTC. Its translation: CASSPDWNYGYTF.

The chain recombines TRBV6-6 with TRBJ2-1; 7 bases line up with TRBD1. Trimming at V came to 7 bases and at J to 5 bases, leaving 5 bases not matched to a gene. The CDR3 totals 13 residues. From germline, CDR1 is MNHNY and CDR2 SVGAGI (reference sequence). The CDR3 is CASNTGVNNEQFF. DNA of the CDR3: TGTGCCAGCAATACAGGGGTTAACAATGAGCAGTTCTTC.

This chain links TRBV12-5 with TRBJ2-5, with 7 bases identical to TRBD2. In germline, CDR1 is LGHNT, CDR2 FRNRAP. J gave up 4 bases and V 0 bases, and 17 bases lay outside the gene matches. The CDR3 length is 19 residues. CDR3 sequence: CASGLVYGGRARGGETQYF. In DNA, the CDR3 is TGTGCTAGTGGTTTGGTATATGGAGGGAGGGCCCGTGGCGGAGAGACCCAGTACTTC.

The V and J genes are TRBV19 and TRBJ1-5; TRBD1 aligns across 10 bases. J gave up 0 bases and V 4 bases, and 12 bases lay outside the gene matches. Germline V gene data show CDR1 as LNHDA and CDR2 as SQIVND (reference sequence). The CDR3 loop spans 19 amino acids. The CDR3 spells CASSNRDRGFSLSNQPQHF. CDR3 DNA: TGTGCCAGTAGTAACCGGGACAGGGGCTTCTCCCTTAGCAATCAGCCCCAGCATTTT.

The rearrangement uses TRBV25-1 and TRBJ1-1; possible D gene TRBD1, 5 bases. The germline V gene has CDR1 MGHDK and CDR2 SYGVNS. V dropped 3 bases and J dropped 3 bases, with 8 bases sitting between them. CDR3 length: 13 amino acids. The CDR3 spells CASSDRGDTEAFF. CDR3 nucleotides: TGTGCCAGCAGTGACCGGGGGGACACTGAAGCTTTCTTT.

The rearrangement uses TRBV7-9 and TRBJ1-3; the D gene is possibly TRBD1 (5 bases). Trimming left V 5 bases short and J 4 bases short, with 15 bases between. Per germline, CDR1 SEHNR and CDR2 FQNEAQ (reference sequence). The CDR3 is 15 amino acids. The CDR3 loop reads CASSPTGASGNTIYF. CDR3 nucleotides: TGTGCCAGCAGCCCTACAGGTGCCTCCGGAAACACCATATATTTT.

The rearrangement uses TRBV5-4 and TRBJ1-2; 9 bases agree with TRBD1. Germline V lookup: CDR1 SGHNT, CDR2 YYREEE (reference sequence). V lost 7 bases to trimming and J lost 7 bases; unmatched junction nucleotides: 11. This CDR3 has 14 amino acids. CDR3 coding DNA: TGTGCCAGCTCGGGACGTACAGGGGGCTCTGGCTACACCTTC. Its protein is CASSGRTGGSGYTF.